This T cell receptor (beta chain) comes out of a study of blood T cell repertoires in COVID-19. Study-level background: Both acute and convalescent COVID-19 samples were obtained from the United States, Italy and Spain. T cells, B-cell-depleted T cells, or PBMCs provided the cDNA or gDNA that served as material.

Per the germline V gene, CDR1 is SGHNT and CDR2 is YYREEE (reference sequence). CDR3 length equals 14 residues. With V trimmed by 3 bases and J by 5 bases, 4 bases remained unmatched. In the authors' workflow: For nucleated cells, counts were estimated from reference gene primer amplification. The table came from immunoSEQ multiplex PCR; TCRdb's copy has only in-frame clones and leaves some out. The V and J calls and the clone size are those of that table, but D and trimming were determined from the DNA. Of approximately 62,000 clones listed, 80% to 90% are singletons. Sequencing was carried out using peripheral blood. The chain recombines TRBV5-4 with TRBJ2-5; 10 bases fit TRBD1. This sequence was found in a human donor with active COVID-19. The donor label of this sample is uncertain. This CDR3 reads CASSSGQGGETQYF. CDR3 in DNA: TGTGCCAGCAGCTCAGGACAGGGGGGGGAGACCCAGTACTTC.